The next 21 T cell receptor beta chains were all read from a single sample in a study of T cell repertoires in cytomegalovirus infection. TCRdb used MiXCR to reprocess the reads, holding one entry per CDR3 protein. The profile shows a few hundred thousand distinct CDR3 sequences, approximately 40% of them singletons. These receptors have no identified antigens. This material consisted of cultured PBMCs, taken from culture after CMV antigen stimulation. The receptors shown here come from a human donor in good health (CMV status not recorded). Some clones in this sample may be carry-over from other donors' samples.

Turning to this clonotype: A much bigger clone sits one base away, suggesting this may be a read error. The J gene is TRBJ2-3, the V gene TRBV11-3; TRBD2 matches 7 bases. In germline, CDR1 is SGHNT, CDR2 YENEEA. CDR3 length: 14 amino acids. CDR3 bases: TGTGCCAGCACCACGGGGGGTGGGGAGGATACGCTGTATTTT. It specifies CASTTGGGEDTLYF.

The chain links TRBV7-6 to TRBJ2-7, with D unresolved. Germline V gene data show CDR1 as SGHVS and CDR2 as FNYEAQ. Trimming removed 1 base from V and 5 bases from J, with 9 bases in between. The length of the CDR3 is 13 residues. CDR3: CASSLDGRDEQYF. The CDR3 DNA sequence: TGTGCCAGCAGCTTAGATGGTCGGGACGAGCAGTACTTC. Full variable domain (outside the CDR3, taken from reference TRBV7-6 and TRBJ2-7): GAGVSQSPRYKVTKRGQDVALRCDPISGHVSLYWYRQALGQGPEFLTYFNYEAQQDKSGLPNDRFSAERPEGSISTLTIQRTEQRDSAMYRCASSLDGRDEQYFGPGTRLTVT.

The rearrangement links TRBV28 to TRBJ2-3, with 7 bases lining up with TRBD2. The J segment lost 3 bases and the V segment lost 3 bases, leaving 6 bases of the junction unmatched. CDR1 and CDR2 from the germline V gene are MDHEN and SYDVKM. The CDR3 runs 15 residues. The CDR3 DNA is TGTGCCAGCAGTTTCGAGCGGGGAGGGACAGATACGCAGTATTTT. Its translation is CASSFERGGTDTQYF.

This clonotype turned up a few times. This chain links TRBV27 with TRBJ2-1; TRBD1 agrees at 7 bases. Germline V gene data show CDR1 as MNHEY and CDR2 as SMNVEV (reference sequence). Losses at the gene ends were 3 bases for V and 5 bases for J; bases not matched to a gene: 10. The length of the CDR3 is 16 residues. The CDR3 loop is CASSLIQGPYHNEQFF. The CDR3 DNA follows: TGTGCCAGCAGTTTGATACAGGGGCCTTACCACAATGAGCAGTTCTTC.

The V and J genes are TRBV19 and TRBJ2-1; D remains unclear. The CDR3 is made up of 13 amino acids. Germline CDR1 reads LNHDA; CDR2 reads SQIVND (reference sequence). V was trimmed by 0 bases and J by 7 bases, leaving 7 bases between them. The CDR3 loop reads CASSIEWLNEQFF. CDR3 bases: TGTGCCAGTAGTATAGAATGGCTTAATGAGCAGTTCTTC. Using reference TRBV19 and TRBJ2-1 for the parts outside the CDR3, the full variable domain is DGGITQSPKYLFRKEGQNVTLSCEQNLNHDAMYWYRQDPGQGLRLIYYSQIVNDFQKGDIAEGYSVSREKKESFPLTVTSAQKNPTAFYLCASSIEWLNEQFFGPGTRLTVL.

As concerns this clonotype: A junction boundary mismatches the germline segment, possibly from a read error. This chain's CDR3 is CASTSPSHNEQFF. The CDR3 nucleotides read TGTGCCTCCACTAGCCCCTCCCACAATGAGCAGTTCTTC. The chain joins TRBV2 to TRBJ2-1, with a weak D call TRBD2 (6 bases). Per germline, CDR1 SNHLY and CDR2 FYNNEI. The CDR3 covers 13 residues. Full variable domain (remainder filled in from reference TRBV2 and TRBJ2-1): EPEVTQTPSHQVTQMGQEVILRCVPISNHLYFYWYRQILGQKVEFLVSFYNNEISEKSEIFDDQFSVERPDGSNFTLKIRSTKLEDSAMYFCASTSPSHNEQFFGPGTRLTVL.

This clonotype was picked up a small number of times. V usage is TRBV7-2 and J usage is TRBJ1-2; D remains unclear. The germline V and J ends were trimmed by 4 bases and 0 bases, with 6 bases remaining between them. Germline-derived CDR1 and CDR2 are SGHTA and FQGNSA. The CDR3 sequence is 13 residues long. CDR3 residues: CASSSPPNYGYTF. The DNA of the CDR3 is TGTGCCAGCAGCTCTCCACCTAACTATGGCTACACCTTC.

In its sample, this clonotype was seen many times. The chain employs TRBV7-2 and TRBJ1-1; tentatively, D is TRBD1 (5 bases). V lost 5 bases and J 0 bases, leaving 13 bases between the germline ends. Germline V gives CDR1 SGHTA, CDR2 FQGNSA. This CDR3 has 15 amino acids. CDR3 residues: CASSLRWGVNTEAFF. The CDR3, as DNA: TGTGCCAGCAGCCTACGGTGGGGGGTGAACACTGAAGCTTTCTTT.

V usage is TRBV27 and J usage is TRBJ1-5; tentatively, D is TRBD1 (6 bases). Germline loops: CDR1 MNHEY, CDR2 SMNVEV (reference sequence). V shed 8 bases and J shed 6 bases, with 17 bases lying between them. The length of the CDR3 is 14 residues. The CDR3 DNA reads TGTGCCAGCGGTGATGACAGGCGGACTCAGCCCCAGCATTTT. This encodes CASGDDRRTQPQHF.

Points on this clonotype: This clone may be a read error of a much larger clone one base away. As the CDR3 is not closed by the conserved phenylalanine or tryptophan, this likely results from a read error. This chain connects TRBV7-9 to TRBJ1-4; no clear D gene. Germline V gene data show CDR1 as SEHNR and CDR2 as FQNEAQ (reference sequence). V was cut by 5 bases and J by 0 bases, with 13 bases left in between. This CDR3 is built from 16 residues. The CDR3 region is CASSGPDGTTNEKLFL. The CDR3 bases are TGTGCCAGCAGCGGGCCGGACGGCACAACTAATGAAAAACTGTTTTTA.

The chain recombines TRBV6-6 with TRBJ2-2, with 15 bases matching TRBD2. The trim removed 5 bases at V and 6 bases at J, leaving 4 bases unmatched. Germline CDR1 MNHNY, CDR2 SVGAGI (reference sequence). There are 16 residues in the CDR3. The CDR3 DNA follows: TGTGCCAGCAGTACCGGACTAGCGGGAGGGCCCGGGGAGCTGTTTTTT. This translates into CASSTGLAGGPGELFF.

V and J are TRBV4-2 and TRBJ2-1; the D is unclear. This CDR3 is built from 13 residues. The germline gives CDR1 LGHNA, CDR2 YNFKEQ. V lost 5 bases and J 9 bases, leaving 14 bases between the germline ends. CDR3: CASSSPSSGEQFF. The CDR3 bases are TGTGCCAGCAGCTCCCCGTCGTCCGGTGAGCAGTTCTTC.

The V and J genes are TRBV29-1 and TRBJ1-2; no firm D call. The V end was cut by 4 bases, the J end by 5 bases, with 8 bases between. Germline CDR1 is SQVTM and CDR2 is ANQGSEA. This CDR3 has 11 residues. CDR3 protein: CSVGQLYGYTF. In DNA form, the CDR3 reads TGCAGCGTTGGGCAGCTATATGGCTACACCTTC.

This clonotype has more than one count but fewer than ten. V is TRBV19 and J is TRBJ1-5; a possible D gene is TRBD1 (5 bases). Germline CDR1 LNHDA, CDR2 SQIVND (reference sequence). V shed 10 bases and J shed 4 bases, with 14 bases lying between them. The CDR3 sequence is 13 residues long. The CDR3 spells CAIARDGNQPQHF. In DNA, the CDR3 is TGTGCCATAGCGCGGGACGGAAATCAGCCCCAGCATTTT. Together with reference TRBV19 and TRBJ1-5, the CDR3 gives the full variable domain: DGGITQSPKYLFRKEGQNVTLSCEQNLNHDAMYWYRQDPGQGLRLIYYSQIVNDFQKGDIAEGYSVSREKKESFPLTVTSAQKNPTAFYLCAIARDGNQPQHFGDGTRLSIL.

Only a few counts were recorded for this clonotype. The chain couples TRBV7-8 to TRBJ2-1; a weak D match, TRBD2 (6 bases). The germline V gene has CDR1 SGHVS and CDR2 FQNEAQ. V was trimmed by 2 bases and J by 9 bases, leaving 20 bases between them. The CDR3 has 16 amino acids. CDR3 DNA sequence: TGTGCCAGCAGCTTAACCCGGTGGGGGAGGCCCCCTGAGCAGTTCTTC. Protein product: CASSLTRWGRPPEQFF.

The chain is built from TRBV29-1 and TRBJ2-7; TRBD1 or TRBD2 may be the D gene (5 bases each). Between the trimmed V and J ends, which lost 0 bases and 2 bases, there was a span of 14 bases. The CDR3 consists of 15 residues. Germline V gene sequence: CDR1 SQVTM, CDR2 ANQGSEA. CDR3 nucleotides: TGCAGCGTTGAAGATCCCCGGGACGGACCCTACGAGCAGTACTTC. As protein: CSVEDPRDGPYEQYF.

This clonotype has more than one count but fewer than ten. The V and J genes are TRBV7-9 and TRBJ2-7; 7 bases match TRBD1. CDR3 length: 17 amino acids. The J segment lost 3 bases and the V segment lost 11 bases, leaving 22 bases of the junction unmatched. Germline assignment: CDR1 SEHNR and CDR2 FQNEAQ (reference sequence). The CDR3 DNA sequence: TGTGCCTCAGCAAATTCGGCAACAGGGGCCAATTTCTACGAGCAGTACTTC. Encoded protein: CASANSATGANFYEQYF.

The chain links TRBV7-6 to TRBJ2-1; 8 bases match TRBD1. In germline, CDR1 is SGHVS, CDR2 FNYEAQ. This CDR3 is 16 amino acids long. With 1 base clipped from V and 7 bases from J, the junction kept 9 bases outside the gene matches. CDR3 sequence reads: CASSLDGTGPSNEQFF. CDR3 in DNA: TGTGCCAGCAGCTTAGACGGGACAGGCCCCTCTAATGAGCAGTTCTTC.

This clonotype appeared a few times. The chain recombines TRBV2 with TRBJ1-6; no clear D. Trimming stripped 8 bases from V and 2 bases from J, with 10 bases between. Germline CDR1 and CDR2: SNHLY and FYNNEI. The CDR3 covers 14 residues. CDR3 in DNA: TGTGCCAGCGCACAGAAGACCTATAATTCACCCCTCCACTTT. Translating gives CASAQKTYNSPLHF.

There are a few counts of this clonotype. The J gene is TRBJ2-5, the V gene TRBV19, with TRBD2 matching over 7 bases. Germline CDR1 is LNHDA and CDR2 is SQIVND (reference sequence). CDR3 length: 12 amino acids. Trimming at V came to 9 bases and at J to 5 bases, leaving 6 bases not matched to a gene. CDR3 sequence reads: CASGRAGETQYF. The CDR3, as DNA: TGTGCCAGCGGAAGAGCGGGGGAGACCCAGTACTTC.

The rearrangement links TRBV4-3 to TRBJ2-3; perhaps TRBD2 as D (6 bases). V was shortened by 0 bases and J by 1 base, with 17 bases between the two germline ends. The germline CDR1 and CDR2 sequences are LGHNA and YSLEER. This CDR3 has 18 residues. CDR3 in amino acids: CASSQDPLGGIRTDTQYF. The CDR3 nucleotides read TGCGCCAGCAGCCAAGACCCCTTAGGCGGGATTCGCACAGATACGCAGTATTTT.